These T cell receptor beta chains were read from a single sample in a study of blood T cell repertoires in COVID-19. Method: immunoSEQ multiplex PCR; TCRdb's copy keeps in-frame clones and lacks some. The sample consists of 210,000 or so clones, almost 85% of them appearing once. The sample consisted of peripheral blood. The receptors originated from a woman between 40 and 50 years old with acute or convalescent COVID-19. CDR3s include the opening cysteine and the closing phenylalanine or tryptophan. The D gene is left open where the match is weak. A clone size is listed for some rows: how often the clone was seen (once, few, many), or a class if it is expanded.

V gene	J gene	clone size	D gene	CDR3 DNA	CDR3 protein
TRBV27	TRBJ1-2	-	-	TGTGCCAGCAGTCCCGGGACAAGTAATAACTATGGCTACACCTTC	CASSPGTSNNYGYTF
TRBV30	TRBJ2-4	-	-	TGTGCCTGGAGTACGGGTACGGACATTCAGTACTTC	CAWSTGTDIQYF
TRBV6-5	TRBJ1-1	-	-	TGTGCCAGCAGTTACGGAGGTACTGAAGCTTTCTTT	CASSYGGTEAFF
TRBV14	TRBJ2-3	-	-	TGTGCCAGCAGCCGGCGGCAGGGCGTCTCAGATACGCAGTATTTT	CASSRRQGVSDTQYF
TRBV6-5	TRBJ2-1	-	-	TGTGCCAGCAGTTACTCCGACAGGTACAATGAGCAGTTCTTC	CASSYSDRYNEQFF
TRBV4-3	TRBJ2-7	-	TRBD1	TGCGCCAGCTTTCCGGGACAGGCCATCTACGAGCAGTACTTC	CASFPGQAIYEQYF
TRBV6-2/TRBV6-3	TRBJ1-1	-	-	TGTGCCAGCAGTGTATGGGGCAGTCTTGAAGCTTTCTTT	CASSVWGSLEAFF
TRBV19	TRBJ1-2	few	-	TGTGCCAGTAGTATAGATGCAGAAAATGGCTACACCTTC	CASSIDAENGYTF
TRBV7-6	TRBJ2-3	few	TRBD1	TGTGCCAGCAGCCCGGCGGTAGGGGGCCTCCCAGATACGCAGTATTTT	CASSPAVGGLPDTQYF
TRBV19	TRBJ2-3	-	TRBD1	TGTGCCAGTGGACGGACAGGGGGTACAGATACGCAGTATTTT	CASGRTGGTDTQYF
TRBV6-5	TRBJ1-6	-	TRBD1	TGTGCCAGTAAGACAGGGCCTTCACCCCTCCACTTT	CASKTGPSPLHF
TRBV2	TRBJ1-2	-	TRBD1	TGTGCCAGCAGCCGACAGGGCGGTGGCTACACCTTC	CASSRQGGGYTF
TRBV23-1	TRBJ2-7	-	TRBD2	TGCGCCAGCAGTCTAGCGGGGAAACGGAACGAGCAGTACTTC	CASSLAGKRNEQYF
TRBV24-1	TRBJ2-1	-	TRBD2	TGTGCCACCAGTCAGGTCGGGAGGGGTAATGAGCAGTTCTTC	CATSQVGRGNEQFF
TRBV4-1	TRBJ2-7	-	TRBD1	TGCGCCAGCAGCTTGCGACAGGGGGGCTCCTACGAGCAGTACTTC	CASSLRQGGSYEQYF
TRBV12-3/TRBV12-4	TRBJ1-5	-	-	TGTGCCAGCAGTGAACGGTGGAGTCAGCCCCAGCATTTT	CASSERWSQPQHF
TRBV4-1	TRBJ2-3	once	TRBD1	TGCGCCAGCAGCCAAGTATGGACAGGGGGCGCAGATACGCAGTATTTT	CASSQVWTGGADTQYF
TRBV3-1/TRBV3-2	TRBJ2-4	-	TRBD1	TGTGCCAGCAGCCAGGAAGACAGGAGGACAGGGGAGGCCAAAAACATTCAGTACTTC	CASSQEDRRTGEAKNIQYF
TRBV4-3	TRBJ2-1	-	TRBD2	TGCGCCAGCAGCCAAGATCGGACTAGCGGTTCCTACAATGAGCAGTTCTTC	CASSQDRTSGSYNEQFF
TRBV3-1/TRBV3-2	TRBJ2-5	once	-	TGTGCCAGTTCCCCCTTACGACGGGGACAAGAGACCCAGTACTTC	CASSPLRRGQETQYF
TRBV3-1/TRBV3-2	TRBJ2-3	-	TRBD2	TGTGCCAGCAGCCTCGGACTAGCGGGGAACACGGATACGCAGTATTTT	CASSLGLAGNTDTQYF
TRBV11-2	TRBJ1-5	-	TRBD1	TGTGCCAGCAGCTTAGGGACAGGGAATCAGCCCCAGCATTTT	CASSLGTGNQPQHF
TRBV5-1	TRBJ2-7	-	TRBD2	TGCGCCAGCAGCTTAATCAGCGGGAGGGCCTCGGACGAGCAGTACTTC	CASSLISGRASDEQYF
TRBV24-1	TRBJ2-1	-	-	TGTGCCACCAGTGATTTGGGGCTTGATGAGCAGTTCTTC	CATSDLGLDEQFF